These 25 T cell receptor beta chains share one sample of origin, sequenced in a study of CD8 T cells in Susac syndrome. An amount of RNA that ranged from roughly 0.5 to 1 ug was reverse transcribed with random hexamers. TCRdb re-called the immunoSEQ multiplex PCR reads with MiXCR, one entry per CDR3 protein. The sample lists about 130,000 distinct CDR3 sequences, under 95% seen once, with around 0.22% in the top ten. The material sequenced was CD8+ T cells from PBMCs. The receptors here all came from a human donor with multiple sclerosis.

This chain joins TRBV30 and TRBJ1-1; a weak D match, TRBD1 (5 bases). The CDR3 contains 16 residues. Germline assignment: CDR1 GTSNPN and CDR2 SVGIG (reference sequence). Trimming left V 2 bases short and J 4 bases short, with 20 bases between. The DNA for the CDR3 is TGTGCCTGGAGTTTCTGGTCAGGTCAGGGCCGCACTGAAGCTTTCTTT. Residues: CAWSFWSGQGRTEAFF.

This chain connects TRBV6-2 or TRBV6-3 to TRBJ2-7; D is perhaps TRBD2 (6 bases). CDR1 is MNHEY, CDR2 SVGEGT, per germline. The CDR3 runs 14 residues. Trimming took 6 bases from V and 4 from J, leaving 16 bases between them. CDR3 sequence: CASRYALAWYEQYF. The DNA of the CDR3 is TGTGCCAGCAGATACGCCCTAGCGTGGTACGAGCAGTACTTC.

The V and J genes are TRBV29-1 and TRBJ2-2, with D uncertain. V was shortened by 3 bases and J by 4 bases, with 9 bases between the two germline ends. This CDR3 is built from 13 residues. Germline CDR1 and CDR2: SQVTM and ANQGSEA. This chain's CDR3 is CSVDLDGTGELFF. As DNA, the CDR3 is TGCAGCGTTGATCTGGACGGCACCGGGGAGCTGTTTTTT.

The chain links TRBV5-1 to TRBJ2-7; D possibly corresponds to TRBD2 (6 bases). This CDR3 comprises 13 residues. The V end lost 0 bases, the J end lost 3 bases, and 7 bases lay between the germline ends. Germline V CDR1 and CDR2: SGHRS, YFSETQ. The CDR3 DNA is TGCGCCAGCAGCTTGGGGGAGGACTACGAGCAGTACTTC. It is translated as CASSLGEDYEQYF.

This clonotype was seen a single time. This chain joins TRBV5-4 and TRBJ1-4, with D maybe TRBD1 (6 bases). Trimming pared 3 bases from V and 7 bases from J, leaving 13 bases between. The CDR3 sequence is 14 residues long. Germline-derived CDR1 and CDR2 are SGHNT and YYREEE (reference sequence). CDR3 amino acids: CASSSGGEREKLFF. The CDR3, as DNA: TGTGCCAGCAGCTCGGGGGGCGAACGTGAAAAACTGTTTTTT.

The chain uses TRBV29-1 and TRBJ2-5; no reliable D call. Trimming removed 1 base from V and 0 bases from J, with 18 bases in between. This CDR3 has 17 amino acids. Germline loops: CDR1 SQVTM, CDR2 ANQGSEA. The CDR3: CSVEGRAAYNNQETQYF. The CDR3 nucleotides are TGCAGCGTTGAAGGAAGGGCCGCCTATAACAACCAAGAGACCCAGTACTTC.

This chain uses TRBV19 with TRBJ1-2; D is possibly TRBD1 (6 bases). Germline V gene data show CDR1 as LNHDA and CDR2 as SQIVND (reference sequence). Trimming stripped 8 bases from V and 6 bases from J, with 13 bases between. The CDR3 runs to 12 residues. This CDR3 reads CASVEGVHGYTF. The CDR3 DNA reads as TGTGCCAGTGTTGAGGGGGTCCATGGCTACACCTTC.

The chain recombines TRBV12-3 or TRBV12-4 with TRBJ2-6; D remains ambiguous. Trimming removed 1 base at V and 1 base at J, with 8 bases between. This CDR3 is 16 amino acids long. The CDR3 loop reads CASSLVWGSGANVLTF. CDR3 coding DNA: TGTGCCAGCAGTTTAGTGTGGGGATCTGGGGCCAACGTCCTGACTTTC.

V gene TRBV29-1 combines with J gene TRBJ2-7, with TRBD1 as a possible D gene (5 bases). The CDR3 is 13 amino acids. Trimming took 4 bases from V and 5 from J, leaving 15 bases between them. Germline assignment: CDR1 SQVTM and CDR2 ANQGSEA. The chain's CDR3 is CSVVETDKDEQYF. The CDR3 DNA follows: TGCAGCGTTGTTGAGACAGACAAGGACGAGCAGTACTTC.

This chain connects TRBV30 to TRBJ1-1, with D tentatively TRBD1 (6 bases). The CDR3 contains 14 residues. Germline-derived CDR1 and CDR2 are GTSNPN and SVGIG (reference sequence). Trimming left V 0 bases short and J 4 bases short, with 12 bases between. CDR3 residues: CAWSVGQGTTEAFF. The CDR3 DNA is TGTGCCTGGAGTGTAGGGCAGGGGACCACTGAAGCTTTCTTT.

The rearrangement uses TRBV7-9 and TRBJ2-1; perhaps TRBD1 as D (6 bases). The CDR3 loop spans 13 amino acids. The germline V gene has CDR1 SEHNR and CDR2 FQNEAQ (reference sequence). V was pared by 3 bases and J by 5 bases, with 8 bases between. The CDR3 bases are TGTGCCAGCAGCTTGGGGGCGAACAATGAGCAGTTCTTC. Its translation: CASSLGANNEQFF.

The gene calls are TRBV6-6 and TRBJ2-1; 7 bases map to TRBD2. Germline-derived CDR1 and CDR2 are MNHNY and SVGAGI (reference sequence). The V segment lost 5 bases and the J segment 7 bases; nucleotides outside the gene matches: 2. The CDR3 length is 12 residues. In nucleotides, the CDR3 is TGTGCCAGCAGTCACGGGGGGAATGAGCAGTTCTTC. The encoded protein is CASSHGGNEQFF.

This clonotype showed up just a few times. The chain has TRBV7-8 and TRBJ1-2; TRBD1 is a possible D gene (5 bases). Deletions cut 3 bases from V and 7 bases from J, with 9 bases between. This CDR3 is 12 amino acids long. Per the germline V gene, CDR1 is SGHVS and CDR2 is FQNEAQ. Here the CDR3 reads CASSLGLGGYTF. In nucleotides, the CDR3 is TGTGCCAGCAGCTTGGGGCTCGGTGGCTACACCTTC.

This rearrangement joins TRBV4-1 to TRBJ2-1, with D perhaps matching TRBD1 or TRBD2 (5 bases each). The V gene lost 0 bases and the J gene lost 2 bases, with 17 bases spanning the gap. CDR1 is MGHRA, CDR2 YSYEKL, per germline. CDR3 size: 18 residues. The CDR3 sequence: CASSQDPGARATYNEQFF. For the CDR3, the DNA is TGCGCCAGCAGCCAAGACCCCGGGGCCAGGGCCACCTACAATGAGCAGTTCTTC.

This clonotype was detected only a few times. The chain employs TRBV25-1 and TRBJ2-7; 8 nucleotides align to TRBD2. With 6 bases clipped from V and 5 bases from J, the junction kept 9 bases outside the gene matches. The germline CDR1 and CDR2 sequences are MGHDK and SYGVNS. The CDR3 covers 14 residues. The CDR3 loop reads CASSLAGGTHEQYF. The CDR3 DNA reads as TGTGCCAGCAGCCTCGCGGGAGGAACCCACGAGCAGTACTTC.

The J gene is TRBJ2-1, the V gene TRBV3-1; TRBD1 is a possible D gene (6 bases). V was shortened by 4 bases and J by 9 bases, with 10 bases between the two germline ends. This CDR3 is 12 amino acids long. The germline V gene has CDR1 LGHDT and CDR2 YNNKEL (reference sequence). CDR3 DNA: TGTGCCAGCAGCCCAGGGACATTTGAGCAGTTCTTC. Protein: CASSPGTFEQFF.

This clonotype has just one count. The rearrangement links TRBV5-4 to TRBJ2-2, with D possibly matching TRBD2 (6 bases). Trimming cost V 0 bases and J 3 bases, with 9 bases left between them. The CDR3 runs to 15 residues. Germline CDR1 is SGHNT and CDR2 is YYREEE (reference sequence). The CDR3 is CASSLAEGYTGELFF. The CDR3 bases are TGTGCCAGCAGCTTGGCGGAGGGATACACCGGGGAGCTGTTTTTT.

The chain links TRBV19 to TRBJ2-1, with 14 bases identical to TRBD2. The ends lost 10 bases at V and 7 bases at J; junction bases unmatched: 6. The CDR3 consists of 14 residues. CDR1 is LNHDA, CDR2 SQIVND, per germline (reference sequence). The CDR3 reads CATLGTSGGNEQFF. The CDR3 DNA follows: TGTGCCACCCTAGGGACTAGCGGGGGAAATGAGCAGTTCTTC.

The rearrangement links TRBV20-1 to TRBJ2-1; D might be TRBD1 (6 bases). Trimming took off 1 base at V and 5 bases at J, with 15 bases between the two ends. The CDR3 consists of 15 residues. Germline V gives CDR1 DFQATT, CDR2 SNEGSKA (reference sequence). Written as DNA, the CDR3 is TGCAGTGCTAGAGGCCCCGGGACACTAAACAATGAGCAGTTCTTC. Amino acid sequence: CSARGPGTLNNEQFF.

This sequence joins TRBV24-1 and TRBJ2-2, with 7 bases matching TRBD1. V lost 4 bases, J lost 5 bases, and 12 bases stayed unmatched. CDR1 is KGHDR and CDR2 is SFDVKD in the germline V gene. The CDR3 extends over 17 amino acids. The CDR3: CATSDSTIGTDTGELFF. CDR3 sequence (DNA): TGTGCCACCAGTGACTCCACGATCGGGACAGATACCGGGGAGCTGTTTTTT.

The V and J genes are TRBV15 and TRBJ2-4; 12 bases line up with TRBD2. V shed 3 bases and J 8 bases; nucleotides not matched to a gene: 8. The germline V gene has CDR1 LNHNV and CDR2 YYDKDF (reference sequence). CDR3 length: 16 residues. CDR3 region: CATSRAPSGRVDIQYF. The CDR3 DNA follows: TGTGCCACCAGCAGGGCTCCTAGCGGGAGGGTTGACATTCAGTACTTC.

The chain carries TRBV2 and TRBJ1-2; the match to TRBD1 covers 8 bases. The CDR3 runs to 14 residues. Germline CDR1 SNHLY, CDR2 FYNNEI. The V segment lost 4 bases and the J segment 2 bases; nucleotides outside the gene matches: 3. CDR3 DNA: TGTGCCAGCAGTGTGAGGACAGGGAACTATGGCTACACCTTC. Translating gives CASSVRTGNYGYTF.

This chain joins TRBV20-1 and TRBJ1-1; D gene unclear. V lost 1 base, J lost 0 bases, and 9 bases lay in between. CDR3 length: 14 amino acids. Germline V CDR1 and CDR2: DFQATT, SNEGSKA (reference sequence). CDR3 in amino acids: CSARGLQVNTEAFF. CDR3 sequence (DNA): TGCAGTGCTAGAGGCCTGCAGGTGAACACTGAAGCTTTCTTT.

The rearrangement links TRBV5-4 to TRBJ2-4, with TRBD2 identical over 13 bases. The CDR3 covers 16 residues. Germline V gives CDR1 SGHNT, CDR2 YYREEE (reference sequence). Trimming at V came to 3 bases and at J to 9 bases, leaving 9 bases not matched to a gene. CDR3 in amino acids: CASSSGLAGVIGIQYF. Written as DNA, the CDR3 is TGTGCCAGCAGCTCCGGACTAGCGGGAGTAATCGGCATTCAGTACTTC.

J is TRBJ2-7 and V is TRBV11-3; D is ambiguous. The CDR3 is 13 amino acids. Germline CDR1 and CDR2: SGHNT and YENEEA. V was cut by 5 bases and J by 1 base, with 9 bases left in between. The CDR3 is CASSRQESYEQYF. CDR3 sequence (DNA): TGTGCCAGCAGCAGACAAGAGTCCTACGAGCAGTACTTC.